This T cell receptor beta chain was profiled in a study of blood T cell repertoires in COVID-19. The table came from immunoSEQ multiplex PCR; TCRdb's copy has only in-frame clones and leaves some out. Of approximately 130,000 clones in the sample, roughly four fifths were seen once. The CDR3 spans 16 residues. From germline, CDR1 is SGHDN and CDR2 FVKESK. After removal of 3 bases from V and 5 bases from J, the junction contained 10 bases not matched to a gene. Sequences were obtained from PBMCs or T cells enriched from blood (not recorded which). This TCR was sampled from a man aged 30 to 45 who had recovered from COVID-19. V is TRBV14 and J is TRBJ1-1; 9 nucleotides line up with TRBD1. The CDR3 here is CASSHPGQGVGTEAFF. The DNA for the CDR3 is TGTGCCAGCAGCCACCCGGGACAGGGAGTAGGAACTGAAGCTTTCTTT. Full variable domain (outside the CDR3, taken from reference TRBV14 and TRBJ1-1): EAGVTQFPSHSVIEKGQTVTLRCDPISGHDNLYWYRRVMGKEIKFLLHFVKESKQDESGMPNNRFLAERTGGTYSTLKVQPAELEDSGVYFCASSHPGQGVGTEAFFGQGTRLTVV.